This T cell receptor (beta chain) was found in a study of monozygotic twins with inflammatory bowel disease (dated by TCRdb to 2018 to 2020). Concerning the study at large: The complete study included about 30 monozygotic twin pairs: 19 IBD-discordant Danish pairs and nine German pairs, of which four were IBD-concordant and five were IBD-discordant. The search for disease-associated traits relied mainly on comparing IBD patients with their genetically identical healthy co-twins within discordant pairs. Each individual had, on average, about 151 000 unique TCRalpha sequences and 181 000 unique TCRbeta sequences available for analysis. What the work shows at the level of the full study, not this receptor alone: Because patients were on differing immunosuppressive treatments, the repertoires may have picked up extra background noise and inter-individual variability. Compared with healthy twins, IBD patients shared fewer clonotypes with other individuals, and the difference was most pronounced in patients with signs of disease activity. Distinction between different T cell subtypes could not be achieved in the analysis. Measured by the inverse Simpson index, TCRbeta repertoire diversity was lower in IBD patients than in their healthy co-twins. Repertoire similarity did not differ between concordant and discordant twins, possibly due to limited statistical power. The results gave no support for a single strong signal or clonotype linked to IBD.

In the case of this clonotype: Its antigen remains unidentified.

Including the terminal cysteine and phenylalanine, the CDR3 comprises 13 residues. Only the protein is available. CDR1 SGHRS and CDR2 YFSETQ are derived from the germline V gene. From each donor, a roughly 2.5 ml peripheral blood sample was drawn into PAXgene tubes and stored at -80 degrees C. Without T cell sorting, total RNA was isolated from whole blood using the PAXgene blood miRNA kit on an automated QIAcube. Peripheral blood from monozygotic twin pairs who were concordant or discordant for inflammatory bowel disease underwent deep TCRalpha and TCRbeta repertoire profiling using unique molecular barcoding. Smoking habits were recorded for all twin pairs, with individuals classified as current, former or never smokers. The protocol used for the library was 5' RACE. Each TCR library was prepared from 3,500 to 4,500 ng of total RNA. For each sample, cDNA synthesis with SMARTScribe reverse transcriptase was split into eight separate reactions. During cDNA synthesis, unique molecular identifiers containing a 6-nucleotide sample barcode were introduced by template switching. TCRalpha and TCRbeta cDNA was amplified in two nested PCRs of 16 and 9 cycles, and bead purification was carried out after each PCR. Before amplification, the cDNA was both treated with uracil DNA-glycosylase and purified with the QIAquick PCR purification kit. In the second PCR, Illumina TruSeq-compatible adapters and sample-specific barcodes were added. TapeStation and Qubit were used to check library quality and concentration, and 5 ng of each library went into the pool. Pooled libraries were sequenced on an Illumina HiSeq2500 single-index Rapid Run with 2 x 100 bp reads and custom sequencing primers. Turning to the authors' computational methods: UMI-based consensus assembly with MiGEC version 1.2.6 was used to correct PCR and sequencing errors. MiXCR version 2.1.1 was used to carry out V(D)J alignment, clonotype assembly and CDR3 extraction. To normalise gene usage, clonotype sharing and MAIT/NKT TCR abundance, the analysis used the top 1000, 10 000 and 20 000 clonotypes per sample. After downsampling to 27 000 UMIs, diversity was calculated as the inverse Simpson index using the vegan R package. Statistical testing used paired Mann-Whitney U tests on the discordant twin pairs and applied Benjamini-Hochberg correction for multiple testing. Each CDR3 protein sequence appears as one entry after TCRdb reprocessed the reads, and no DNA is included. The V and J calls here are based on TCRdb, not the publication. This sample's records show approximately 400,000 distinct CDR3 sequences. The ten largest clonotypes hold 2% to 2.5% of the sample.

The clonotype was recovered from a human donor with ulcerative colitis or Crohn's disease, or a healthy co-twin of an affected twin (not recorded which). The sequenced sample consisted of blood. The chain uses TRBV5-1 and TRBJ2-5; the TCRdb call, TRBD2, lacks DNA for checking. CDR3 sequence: CASSPGLQSPQYF.